The 32 T cell receptor beta chains in this list originate from one sample, sequenced in a study of technical replicates of blood from several donors. Measured with immunoSEQ multiplex PCR; TCRdb has only the in-frame clones, and not every one. Of about 93,000 clones detected, roughly 96% appear once; the ten largest clones hold approximately 0.25%. The sample consisted of T cells isolated from PBMCs. The receptors come from a human donor in good health.

The chain is built from TRBV29-1 and TRBJ2-7; tentatively, D is TRBD2 (5 bases). Germline V gives CDR1 SQVTM, CDR2 ANQGSEA. Between the trimmed V and J ends, which lost 4 bases and 2 bases, there was a span of 6 bases. The CDR3 is made up of 11 amino acids. Written as DNA, the CDR3 is TGCAGCGTTGTGCGGGCCTACGAGCAGTACTTC. Translation: CSVVRAYEQYF.

This chain connects TRBV15 to TRBJ2-1, with 7 bases matching TRBD2. Germline loops: CDR1 LNHNV, CDR2 YYDKDF (reference sequence). The V and J ends lost 1 base and 3 bases, in that order; junction bases with no gene match: 9. The CDR3 spans 17 residues. This chain's CDR3 is CATSRAWAGANYNEQFF. For the CDR3, the DNA is TGTGCCACCAGCAGAGCATGGGCGGGAGCAAACTACAATGAGCAGTTCTTC.

The J gene is TRBJ2-2, the V gene TRBV27, with D tentatively TRBD1 (6 bases). Trimming shortened V by 6 bases and J by 4 bases, and 12 bases separated the two germline ends. The CDR3 has 14 amino acids. The germline CDR1 and CDR2 sequences are MNHEY and SMNVEV (reference sequence). CDR3 sequence: CASSLTGSTGELFF. The CDR3 DNA sequence: TGTGCCAGCAGCCTCACAGGGTCCACCGGGGAGCTGTTTTTT.

The chain couples TRBV29-1 to TRBJ2-7, with D perhaps matching TRBD2 (6 bases). This CDR3 has 12 amino acids. Between the trimmed V and J ends, which lost 4 bases and 5 bases, there was a span of 12 bases. Germline V gives CDR1 SQVTM, CDR2 ANQGSEA. CDR3 residues: CSVVRGVHEQYF. For the CDR3, the DNA is TGCAGCGTTGTACGCGGGGTCCACGAGCAGTACTTC.

The chain is built from TRBV2 and TRBJ2-7, with a tentative D call TRBD1 (6 bases). CDR1 and CDR2 from the germline V gene are SNHLY and FYNNEI. CDR3 size: 13 residues. The V end lost 7 bases, the J end lost 4 bases, and 14 bases lay between the germline ends. This chain's CDR3 is CASKTTGSYEQYF. CDR3 nucleotides: TGTGCCAGCAAAACTACAGGGTCATACGAGCAGTACTTC.

This chain joins TRBV5-1 and TRBJ2-5, with 12 positions matching TRBD2. The CDR3 loop spans 14 amino acids. J was trimmed by 4 bases and V by 4 bases; bases with no gene match: 2. Germline loops: CDR1 SGHRS, CDR2 YFSETQ. The CDR3 nucleotides read TGCGCCAGCAGCCGGGGACTAGCGGGAGAGACCCAGTACTTC. Amino acids: CASSRGLAGETQYF. Drawing the rest from reference TRBV5-1 and TRBJ2-5, the complete variable domain is KAGVTQTPRYLIKTRGQQVTLSCSPISGHRSVSWYQQTPGQGLQFLFEYFSETQRNKGNFPGRFSGRQFSNSRSEMNVSTLELGDSALYLCASSRGLAGETQYFGPGTRLLVL.

The chain links TRBV9 to TRBJ1-4; TRBD1 agrees at 7 bases. The CDR3 has 16 residues. Germline-derived CDR1 and CDR2 are SGDLS and YYNGEE. V shed 4 bases and J 2 bases; nucleotides not matched to a gene: 8. The CDR3 protein is CASSPRQGSTNEKLFF. The CDR3 DNA follows: TGTGCCAGCAGCCCCCGACAGGGCTCCACTAATGAAAAACTGTTTTTT.

The rearrangement uses TRBV5-1 and TRBJ2-1; the D gene is possibly TRBD1 (5 bases). Trimming took 2 bases from V and 11 from J, leaving 8 bases between them. Germline V gene sequence: CDR1 SGHRS, CDR2 YFSETQ. The CDR3 is 11 residues long. In DNA form, the CDR3 reads TGCGCCAGCAGCTTAGGGGTTAAGCAGTTCTTC. Protein product: CASSLGVKQFF.

This clone was detected once. V usage is TRBV6-1 and J usage is TRBJ1-4; 11 nucleotides align to TRBD1. In germline, CDR1 is MNHNS, CDR2 SASEGT. V was clipped by 6 bases and J by 7 bases; unmatched bases: 4. The CDR3 is 14 residues long. As DNA, the CDR3 is TGTGCCAGCAGGGACAGGGGGCCGGGTGAAAAACTGTTTTTT. This gives the protein CASRDRGPGEKLFF.

CDR3 protein: CASSLQGWHEKLFF. DNA for the CDR3: TGTGCCAGCAGTTTACAGGGGTGGCATGAAAAACTGTTTTTT. J is TRBJ1-4 and V is TRBV27; tentative D call: TRBD1 (6 bases). CDR3 size: 14 residues. The V end lost 2 bases, the J end lost 6 bases, and 10 bases lay between the germline ends. Germline CDR1 MNHEY, CDR2 SMNVEV (reference sequence). The full variable domain, its missing parts supplied by reference TRBV27 and TRBJ1-4, is EAQVTQNPRYLITVTGKKLTVTCSQNMNHEYMSWYRQDPGLGLRQIYYSMNVEVTDKGDVPEGYKVSRKEKRNFPLILESPSPNQTSLYFCASSLQGWHEKLFFGSGTQLSVL.

The chain is built from TRBV2 and TRBJ1-2; D perhaps matches TRBD1 (6 bases). The CDR3 length is 16 residues. Germline CDR1 is SNHLY and CDR2 is FYNNEI. V was pared by 2 bases and J by 3 bases, with 16 bases between. The CDR3 sequence is CASSEYWLRTDYGYTF. The CDR3 DNA follows: TGTGCCAGCAGTGAATATTGGCTGAGGACAGACTATGGCTACACCTTC.

The V gene is TRBV29-1, the J gene TRBJ2-3; 16 nucleotides line up with TRBD2. Unmatched junction bases numbered 5, after V lost 7 bases and J lost 1 base. CDR3 length: 16 residues. The germline gives CDR1 SQVTM, CDR2 ANQGSEA. This chain's CDR3 is CSAGGLAGGRTDTQYF. CDR3 nucleotides: TGCAGCGCCGGGGGACTAGCGGGAGGGCGCACAGATACGCAGTATTTT.

The rearrangement joins TRBV9 to TRBJ1-2; 7 nucleotides align to TRBD1. V gave up 3 bases and J gave up 4 bases; unmatched junction bases: 9. CDR1 SGDLS and CDR2 YYNGEE come from the germline V gene. The CDR3 spans 15 residues. The CDR3 is CASSARQGSGYGYTF. As DNA, the CDR3 is TGTGCCAGCAGCGCCAGACAGGGATCTGGCTATGGCTACACCTTC.

The chain recombines TRBV6-5 with TRBJ1-3; 9 bases are a match to TRBD1. After removal of 5 bases from V and 5 bases from J, the junction contained 7 bases not matched to a gene. Germline V gene sequence: CDR1 MNHEY, CDR2 SVGAGI. The CDR3 sequence is 15 residues long. The CDR3 is CASSPRQGERNTIYF. The CDR3 bases are TGTGCCAGCAGTCCCAGACAGGGGGAGAGAAACACCATATATTTT.

This chain links TRBV6-6 with TRBJ2-3, with D possibly TRBD1 on 5 matching bases. Germline CDR1 reads MNHNY; CDR2 reads SVGAGI (reference sequence). The germline V and J ends were trimmed by 4 bases and 2 bases, with 10 bases remaining between them. The CDR3 sequence is 14 residues long. The CDR3 DNA reads as TGTGCCAGCAGTTCCAGGGATTACACAGATACGCAGTATTTT. Residues: CASSSRDYTDTQYF.

V gene TRBV2 combines with J gene TRBJ1-5; D is undetermined. The CDR3 loop spans 14 amino acids. V lost 7 bases to trimming and J lost 4 bases, with 14 bases between them. Germline V lookup: CDR1 SNHLY, CDR2 FYNNEI. Here the CDR3 DNA reads TGTGCCAGCACCGCTAGCTCTGGTAATCAGCCCCAGCATTTT. As protein: CASTASSGNQPQHF.

CDR3 bases: TGTGCCATCAGTGAGTCGGATGACTCAAGCTCCTACGAGCAGTACTTC. As protein: CAISESDDSSSYEQYF. The rearrangement uses TRBV10-3 and TRBJ2-7, with unresolved D. CDR1 ENHRY and CDR2 SYGVKD come from the germline V gene. V was pared by 0 bases and J by 0 bases, with 12 bases between. The CDR3 is made up of 16 amino acids.

The CDR3 coding sequence is TGTGCCAGCAGCTTGTGGATAGCCAGGGGCACCGGGGAGCTGTTTTTT. Its protein product is CASSLWIARGTGELFF. The chain employs TRBV5-4 and TRBJ2-2; D might be TRBD1 (6 bases). V lost 1 base, J lost 4 bases, and 14 bases lay in between. There are 16 residues in the CDR3. The germline V gene encodes CDR1 SGHNT and CDR2 YYREEE (reference sequence).

This chain joins TRBV4-1 and TRBJ1-3; D is possibly TRBD1 (6 bases). The V end was cut by 4 bases, the J end by 4 bases, with 20 bases between. The germline V gene encodes CDR1 MGHRA and CDR2 YSYEKL. The CDR3 contains 17 residues. The CDR3 here is CASSPVLTGLPGNTIYF. The CDR3 region has the DNA TGCGCCAGCAGCCCGGTTCTAACAGGGCTGCCGGGAAACACCATATATTTT.

This clone was picked up one time. The chain recombines TRBV30 with TRBJ1-4; D is undetermined. In germline, CDR1 is GTSNPN, CDR2 SVGIG (reference sequence). Deletions cut 1 base from V and 0 bases from J, with 3 bases between. There are 13 residues in the CDR3. The CDR3 loop reads CAWSASTNEKLFF. CDR3 DNA: TGTGCCTGGAGTGCGTCAACTAATGAAAAACTGTTTTTT.

V usage is TRBV7-6 and J usage is TRBJ1-1; D may be TRBD1 (6 bases). V lost 5 bases, J lost 8 bases, and 15 bases lay in between. This CDR3 spans 13 amino acids. Looked up from germline, CDR1 is SGHVS and CDR2 is FNYEAQ. Written as DNA, the CDR3 is TGTGCCAGCAGCCTAGTCCCAGGGGAAGAAGCTTTCTTT. Encoded protein: CASSLVPGEEAFF.

The chain combines TRBV19 with TRBJ2-6, with D unclear. The V and J ends lost 5 bases and 5 bases respectively, with 19 bases between them. The CDR3 is 17 amino acids. CDR1 is LNHDA and CDR2 is SQIVND in the germline V gene (reference sequence). CDR3 in DNA: TGTGCCAGTAGTTTTGGTACGACACAAAGTCGGGCCAACGTCCTGACTTTC. Its protein product is CASSFGTTQSRANVLTF. The variable domain in full, completed from reference TRBV19 and TRBJ2-6, reads DGGITQSPKYLFRKEGQNVTLSCEQNLNHDAMYWYRQDPGQGLRLIYYSQIVNDFQKGDIAEGYSVSREKKESFPLTVTSAQKNPTAFYLCASSFGTTQSRANVLTFGAGSRLTVL.

The chain carries TRBV6-1 and TRBJ2-2, with D tentatively TRBD2 (6 bases). Per germline, CDR1 MNHNS and CDR2 SASEGT. With 1 base removed from V and 2 bases from J, the gap between germline ends came to 11 bases. CDR3 size: 16 residues. The CDR3 is CASSEVLAVNTGELFF. DNA for the CDR3: TGTGCCAGCAGTGAAGTGTTAGCGGTCAACACCGGGGAGCTGTTTTTT.

This chain uses TRBV6-1 with TRBJ1-5; D call uncertain. The CDR3 is 14 residues long. Germline CDR1 and CDR2: MNHNS and SASEGT. V dropped 3 bases and J dropped 0 bases, with 6 bases sitting between them. CDR3 region: CASSDFYSNQPQHF. The CDR3 coding sequence is TGTGCCAGCAGTGATTTTTATAGCAATCAGCCCCAGCATTTT.

The sample holds one count of this clone. The rearrangement links TRBV4-2 to TRBJ2-7; TRBD2 matches 11 bases. The J segment lost 4 bases and the V segment lost 4 bases, leaving 15 bases of the junction unmatched. The germline CDR1 and CDR2 sequences are LGHNA and YNFKEQ. The CDR3 extends over 18 amino acids. The CDR3 coding sequence is TGTGCCAGCAGCCCTCACCCGGGACTAGCGGAGGATTTATACGAGCAGTACTTC. Translated, it gives CASSPHPGLAEDLYEQYF.

This clone was seen a handful of times. The chain employs TRBV30 and TRBJ1-5; maybe TRBD1 (5 bases). Germline CDR1 reads GTSNPN; CDR2 reads SVGIG (reference sequence). Trimming pared 2 bases from V and 2 bases from J, leaving 7 bases between. This CDR3 has 13 residues. The CDR3: CAWSWGGNQPQHF. CDR3 nucleotides: TGTGCCTGGAGTTGGGGGGGCAATCAGCCCCAGCATTTT.

Of note for this clone: Its ends do not fully match the called genes, so a read error is possible. The rearrangement links TRBV2 to TRBJ2-7; 8 bases map to TRBD2. The V gene's germline CDR1 is SNHLY and CDR2 FYNNEI. This CDR3 contains 12 residues. This CDR3 reads CASSGVAGLWHF. The CDR3 DNA reads as TGTGCCAGCAGTGGCGTAGCGGGACTCTGGCACTTC.

The chain links TRBV11-2 to TRBJ2-1, with D perhaps TRBD2 (5 bases). The CDR3 covers 14 residues. V was clipped by 1 base and J by 7 bases, with 11 bases between them. Germline CDR1 SGHAT, CDR2 FQNNGV. This CDR3 reads CASSLGTPGNEQFF. The CDR3 bases are TGTGCCAGCAGCTTAGGGACTCCAGGAAATGAGCAGTTCTTC.

The rearrangement joins TRBV19 to TRBJ2-3; 8 nucleotides align to TRBD2. Germline V CDR1 and CDR2: LNHDA, SQIVND (reference sequence). Trimming removed 3 bases from V and 5 bases from J; junction bases left unmatched: 7. This CDR3 spans 15 amino acids. CDR3 residues: CASSMWERELDTQYF. DNA of the CDR3: TGTGCCAGTAGTATGTGGGAGCGGGAGTTAGATACGCAGTATTTT.

The chain employs TRBV29-1 and TRBJ1-1; D is unclear. Germline CDR1 SQVTM, CDR2 ANQGSEA. The CDR3 runs to 13 residues. With 3 bases removed from V and 7 bases from J, the gap between germline ends came to 15 bases. DNA for the CDR3: TGCAGCGTTGATAGTGCCCAAACCGGTGAAGCTTTCTTT. It specifies CSVDSAQTGEAFF.

This chain links TRBV18 with TRBJ2-5, with no clear D. Germline V CDR1 and CDR2: KGHSH, LQKENI. The length of the CDR3 is 16 residues. The ends were cut back, 3 bases at V and 3 bases at J, with 17 bases in the middle. The CDR3 bases are TGTGCCAGCTCACCGTTCGAAGCCAGGCCAGAAGAGACCCAGTACTTC. As protein: CASSPFEARPEETQYF.

J is TRBJ1-3 and V is TRBV10-3; D remains ambiguous. Germline V gene lookup returns CDR1 ENHRY and CDR2 SYGVKD. This CDR3 has 14 residues. Trimming cost V 6 bases and J 1 base, with 10 bases left between them. CDR3 in DNA: TGTGCCATCAGGCTGGGAGGTTCTGGAAACACCATATATTTT. It yields the protein CAIRLGGSGNTIYF.